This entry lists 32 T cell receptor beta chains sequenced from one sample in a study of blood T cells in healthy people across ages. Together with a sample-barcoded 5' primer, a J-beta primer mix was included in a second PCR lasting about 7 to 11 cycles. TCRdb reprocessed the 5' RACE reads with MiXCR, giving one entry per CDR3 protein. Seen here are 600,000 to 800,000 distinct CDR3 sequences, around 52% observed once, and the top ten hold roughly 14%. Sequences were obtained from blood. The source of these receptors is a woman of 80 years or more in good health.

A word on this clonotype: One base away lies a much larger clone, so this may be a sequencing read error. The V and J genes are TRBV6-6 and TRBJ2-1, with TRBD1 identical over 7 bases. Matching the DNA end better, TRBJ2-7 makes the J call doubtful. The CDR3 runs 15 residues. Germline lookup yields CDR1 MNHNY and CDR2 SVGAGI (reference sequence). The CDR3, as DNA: TGTGCCAGCAGTTCATCCGGGACAGTCTACAATGAGCAGTACTTC. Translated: CASSSSGTVYNEQYF.

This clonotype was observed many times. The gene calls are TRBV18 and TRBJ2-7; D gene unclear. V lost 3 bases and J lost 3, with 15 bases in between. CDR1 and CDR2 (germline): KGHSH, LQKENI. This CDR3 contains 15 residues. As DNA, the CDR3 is TGTGCCAGCTCACCGGTTAGCTCGGAGTACTACGAGCAGTACTTC. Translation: CASSPVSSEYYEQYF.

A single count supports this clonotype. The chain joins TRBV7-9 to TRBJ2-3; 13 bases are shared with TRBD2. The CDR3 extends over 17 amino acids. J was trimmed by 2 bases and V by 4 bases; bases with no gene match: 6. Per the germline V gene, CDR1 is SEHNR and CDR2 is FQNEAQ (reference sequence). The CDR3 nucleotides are TGTGCCAGCAGCTCTCCGGGACTAGCGGGGCCCACAGATACGCAGTATTTT. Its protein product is CASSSPGLAGPTDTQYF. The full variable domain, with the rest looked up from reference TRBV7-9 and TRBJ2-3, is DTGVSQNPRHKITKRGQNVTFRCDPISEHNRLYWYRQTLGQGPEFLTYFQNEAQLEKSRLLSDRFSAERPKGSFSTLEIQRTEQGDSAMYLCASSSPGLAGPTDTQYFGPGTRLTVL.

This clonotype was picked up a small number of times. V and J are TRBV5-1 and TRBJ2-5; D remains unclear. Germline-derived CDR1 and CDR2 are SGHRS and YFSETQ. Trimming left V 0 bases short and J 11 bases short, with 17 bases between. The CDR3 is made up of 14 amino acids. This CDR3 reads CASSLAVASTEQYF. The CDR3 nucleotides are TGCGCCAGCAGCTTGGCCGTAGCAAGCACTGAGCAGTACTTC.

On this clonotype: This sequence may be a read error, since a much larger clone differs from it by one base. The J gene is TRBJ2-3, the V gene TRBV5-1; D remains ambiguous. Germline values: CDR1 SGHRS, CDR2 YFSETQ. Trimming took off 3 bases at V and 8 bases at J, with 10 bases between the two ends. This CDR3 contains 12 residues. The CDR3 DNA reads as TGCGCCAGCAGCTCCTACAAAGGTACGCAGTATTTT. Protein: CASSSYKGTQYF.

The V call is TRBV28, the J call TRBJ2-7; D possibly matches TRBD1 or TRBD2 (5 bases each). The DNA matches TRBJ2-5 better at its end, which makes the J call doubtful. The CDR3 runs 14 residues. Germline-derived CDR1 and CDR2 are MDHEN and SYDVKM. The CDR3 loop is CASRGTPSIETQYF. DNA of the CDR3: TGTGCCAGCAGAGGGACCCCCTCGATCGAGACCCAGTACTTC.

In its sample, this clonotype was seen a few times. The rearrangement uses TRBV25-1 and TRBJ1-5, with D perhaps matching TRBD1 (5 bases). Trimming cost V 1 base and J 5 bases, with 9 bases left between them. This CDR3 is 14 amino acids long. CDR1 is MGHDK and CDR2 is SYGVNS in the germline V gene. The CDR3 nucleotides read TGTGCCAGCAGTGAATCAGGGAAGGATCAGCCCCAGCATTTT. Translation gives CASSESGKDQPQHF.

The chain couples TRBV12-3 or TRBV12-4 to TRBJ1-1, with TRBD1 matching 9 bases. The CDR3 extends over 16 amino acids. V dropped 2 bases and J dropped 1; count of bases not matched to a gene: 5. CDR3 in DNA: TGTGCCAGCAGTTTACAAAGGACAGGGGCGAACACTGAAGCTTTCTTT. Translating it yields CASSLQRTGANTEAFF.

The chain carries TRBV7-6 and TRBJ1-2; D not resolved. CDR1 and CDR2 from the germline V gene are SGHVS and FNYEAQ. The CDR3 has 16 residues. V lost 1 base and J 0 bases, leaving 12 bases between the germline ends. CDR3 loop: CASSLVPGASNYGYTF. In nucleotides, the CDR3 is TGTGCCAGCAGCTTAGTGCCAGGAGCCTCTAACTATGGCTACACCTTC.

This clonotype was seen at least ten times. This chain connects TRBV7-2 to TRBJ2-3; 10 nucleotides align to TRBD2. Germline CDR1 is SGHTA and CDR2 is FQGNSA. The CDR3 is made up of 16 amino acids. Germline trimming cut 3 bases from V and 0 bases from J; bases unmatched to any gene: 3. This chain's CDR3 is CASSLGGLASTDTQYF. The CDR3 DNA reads TGTGCCAGCAGCTTGGGGGGACTAGCGAGCACAGATACGCAGTATTTT.

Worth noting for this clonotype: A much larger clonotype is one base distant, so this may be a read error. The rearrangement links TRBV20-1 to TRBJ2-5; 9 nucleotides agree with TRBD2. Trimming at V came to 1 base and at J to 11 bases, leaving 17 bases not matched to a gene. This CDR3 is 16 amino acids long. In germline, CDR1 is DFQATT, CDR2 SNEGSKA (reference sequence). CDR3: CSARGGGGGASNEQYF. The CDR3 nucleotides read TGCAGTGCTAGAGGCGGCGGCGGGGGGGCTTCAAATGAGCAGTACTTC.

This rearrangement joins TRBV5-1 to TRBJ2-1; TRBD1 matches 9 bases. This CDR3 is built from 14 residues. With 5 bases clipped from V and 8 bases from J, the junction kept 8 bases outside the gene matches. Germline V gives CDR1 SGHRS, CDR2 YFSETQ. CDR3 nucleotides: TGCGCCAGCAGATTAGACAGGGGGGCACATGAGCAGTTCTTC. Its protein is CASRLDRGAHEQFF.

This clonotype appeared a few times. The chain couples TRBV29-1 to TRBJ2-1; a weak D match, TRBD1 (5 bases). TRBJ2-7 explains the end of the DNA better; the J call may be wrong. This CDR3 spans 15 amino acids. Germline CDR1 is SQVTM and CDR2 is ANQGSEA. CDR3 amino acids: CSVEVWGRKNNEQYF. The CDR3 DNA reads TGCAGCGTTGAGGTCTGGGGCAGGAAGAACAATGAGCAGTACTTC.

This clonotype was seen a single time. CDR3 DNA sequence: TGTGCCAGCAGTGTTGATGGTCAGGGATTTCAGTACTTC. It yields the protein CASSVDGQGFQYF. The J gene is TRBJ2-7, the V gene TRBV2, with a tentative D call TRBD1 (5 bases). The V gene's germline CDR1 is SNHLY and CDR2 FYNNEI. The germline V and J ends were trimmed by 4 bases and 10 bases, with 17 bases remaining between them. The length of the CDR3 is 13 residues. The whole variable domain, filled in from reference TRBV2 and TRBJ2-7, reads EPEVTQTPSHQVTQMGQEVILRCVPISNHLYFYWYRQILGQKVEFLVSFYNNEISEKSEIFDDQFSVERPDGSNFTLKIRSTKLEDSAMYFCASSVDGQGFQYFGPGTRLTVT.

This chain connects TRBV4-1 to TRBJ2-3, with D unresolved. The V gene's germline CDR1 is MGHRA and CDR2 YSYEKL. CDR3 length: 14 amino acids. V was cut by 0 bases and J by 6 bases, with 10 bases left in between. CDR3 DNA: TGCGCCAGCAGCCAAGATCCCGGTGGGGATACGCAGTATTTT. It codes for CASSQDPGGDTQYF.

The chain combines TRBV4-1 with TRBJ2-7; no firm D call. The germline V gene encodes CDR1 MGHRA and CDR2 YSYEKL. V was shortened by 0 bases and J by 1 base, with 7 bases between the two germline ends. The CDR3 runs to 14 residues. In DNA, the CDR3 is TGCGCCAGCAGCCAAGACCCAAAATCCTACGAGCAGTACTTC. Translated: CASSQDPKSYEQYF.

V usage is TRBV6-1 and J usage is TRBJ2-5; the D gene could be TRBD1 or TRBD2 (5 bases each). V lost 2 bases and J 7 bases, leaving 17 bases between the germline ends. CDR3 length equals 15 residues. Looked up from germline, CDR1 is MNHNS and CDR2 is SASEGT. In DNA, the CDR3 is TGTGCCAGCAGTGAAAAAGGGACGTTTAGGGGGACCCAGTACTTC. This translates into CASSEKGTFRGTQYF.

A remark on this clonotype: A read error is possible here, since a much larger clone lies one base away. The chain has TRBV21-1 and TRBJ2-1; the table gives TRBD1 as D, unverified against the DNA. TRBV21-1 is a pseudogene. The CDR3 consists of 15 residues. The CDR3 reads CASSKGDRGVREQFF. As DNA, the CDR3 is TGTGCCAGCAGCAAAGGGGACAGGGGGGTACGGGAGCAGTTCTTC.

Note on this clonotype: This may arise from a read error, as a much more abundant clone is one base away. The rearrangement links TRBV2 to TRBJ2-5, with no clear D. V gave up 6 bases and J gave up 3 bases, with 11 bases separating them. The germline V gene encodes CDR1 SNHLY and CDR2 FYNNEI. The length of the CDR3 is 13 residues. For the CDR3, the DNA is TGTGCCAGCAGGAAGGGCAGAGAAGAGACCCAGTACTTC. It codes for CASRKGREETQYF.

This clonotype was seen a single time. The CDR3 coding sequence is TGTGCCAGCAGCTTGAGCAGGGACTCACCCCTCCACTTT. Translated: CASSLSRDSPLHF. The J gene is TRBJ1-6, the V gene TRBV11-3, with D perhaps TRBD1 (5 bases). The germline V gene has CDR1 SGHNT and CDR2 YENEEA. The CDR3 length is 13 residues. Between the trimmed V and J ends, which lost 3 bases and 10 bases, there was a span of 10 bases.

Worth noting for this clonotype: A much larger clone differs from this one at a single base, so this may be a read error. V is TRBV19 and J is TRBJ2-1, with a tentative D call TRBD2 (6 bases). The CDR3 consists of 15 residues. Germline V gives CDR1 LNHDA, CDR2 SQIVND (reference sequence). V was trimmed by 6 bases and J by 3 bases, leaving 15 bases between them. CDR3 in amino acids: CASSPTGGDYNEQFF. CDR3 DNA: TGTGCCAGTAGCCCGACTGGCGGGGACTACAATGAGCAGTTCTTC.

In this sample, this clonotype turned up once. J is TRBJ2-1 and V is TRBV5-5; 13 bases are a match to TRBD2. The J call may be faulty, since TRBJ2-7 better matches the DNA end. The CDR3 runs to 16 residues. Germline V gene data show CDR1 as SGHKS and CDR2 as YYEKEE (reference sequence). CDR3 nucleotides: TGTGCCAGCAGCTGGACTAGCGGGAGAGGGTACAATGAGCAGTACTTC. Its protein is CASSWTSGRGYNEQYF.

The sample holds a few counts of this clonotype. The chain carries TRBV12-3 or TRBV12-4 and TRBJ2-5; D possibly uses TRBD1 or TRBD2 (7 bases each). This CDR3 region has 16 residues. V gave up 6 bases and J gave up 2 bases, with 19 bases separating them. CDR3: CASRTGRDHSQETQYF. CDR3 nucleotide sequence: TGTGCCAGCAGGACAGGGAGGGATCATTCTCAAGAGACCCAGTACTTC.

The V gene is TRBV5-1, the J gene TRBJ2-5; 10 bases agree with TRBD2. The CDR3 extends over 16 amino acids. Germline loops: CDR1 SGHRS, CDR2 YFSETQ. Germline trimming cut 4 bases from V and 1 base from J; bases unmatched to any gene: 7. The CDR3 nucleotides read TGCGCCAGCAGCCTGCGTGCTAGCGGGGGCCAAGAGACCCAGTACTTC. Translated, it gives CASSLRASGGQETQYF.

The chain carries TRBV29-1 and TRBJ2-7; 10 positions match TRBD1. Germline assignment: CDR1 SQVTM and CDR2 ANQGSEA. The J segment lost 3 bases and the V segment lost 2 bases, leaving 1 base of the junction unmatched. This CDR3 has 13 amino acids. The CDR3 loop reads CSVEWDRGYEQYF. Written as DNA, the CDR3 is TGCAGCGTTGAATGGGACAGGGGCTACGAGCAGTACTTC.

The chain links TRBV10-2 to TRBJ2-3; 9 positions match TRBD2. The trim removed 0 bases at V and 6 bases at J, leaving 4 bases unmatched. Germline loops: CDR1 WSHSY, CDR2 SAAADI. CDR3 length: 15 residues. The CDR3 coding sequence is TGCGCCAGCAGTGAGTCAGGCGGGAGGGGGGATACGCAGTATTTT. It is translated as CASSESGGRGDTQYF.

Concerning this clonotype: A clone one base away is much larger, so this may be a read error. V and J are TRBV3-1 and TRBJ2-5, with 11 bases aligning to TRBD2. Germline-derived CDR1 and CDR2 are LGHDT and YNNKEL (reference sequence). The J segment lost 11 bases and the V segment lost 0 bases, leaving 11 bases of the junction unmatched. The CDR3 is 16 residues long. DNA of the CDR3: TGTGCCAGCAGCCAAGATCGACTAGCGGGATTGTGGGAGCAGTACTTC. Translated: CASSQDRLAGLWEQYF.

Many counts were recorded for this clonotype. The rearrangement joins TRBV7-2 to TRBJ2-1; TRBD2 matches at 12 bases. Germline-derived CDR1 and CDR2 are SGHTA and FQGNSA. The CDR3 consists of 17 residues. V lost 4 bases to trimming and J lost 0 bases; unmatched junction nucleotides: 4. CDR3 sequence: CASSSWTSGNSYNEQFF. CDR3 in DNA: TGTGCCAGCAGCTCATGGACTAGCGGGAACTCCTACAATGAGCAGTTCTTC.

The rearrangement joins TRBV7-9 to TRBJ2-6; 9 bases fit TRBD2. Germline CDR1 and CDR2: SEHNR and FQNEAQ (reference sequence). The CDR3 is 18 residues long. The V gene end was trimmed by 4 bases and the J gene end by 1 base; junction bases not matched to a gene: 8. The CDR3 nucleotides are TGTGCCAGCAGCTCAGGACTAGCGATGATATCTGGGGCCAACGTCCTGACTTTC. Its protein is CASSSGLAMISGANVLTF.

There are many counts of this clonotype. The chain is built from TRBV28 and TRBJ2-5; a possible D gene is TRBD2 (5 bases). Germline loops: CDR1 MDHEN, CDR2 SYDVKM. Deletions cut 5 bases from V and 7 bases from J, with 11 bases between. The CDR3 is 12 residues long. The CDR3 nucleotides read TGTGCCAGCAGTGCAAGCCGGGGGACCCAGTACTTC. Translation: CASSASRGTQYF.

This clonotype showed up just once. The CDR3 loop is CASSQDWGRQAPRTQYF. The CDR3 DNA sequence: TGTGCCAGCAGCCAAGATTGGGGGAGGCAAGCCCCACGGACCCAGTACTTC. The rearrangement uses TRBV14 and TRBJ2-5, with D possibly TRBD2 on 6 matching bases. The V end was cut by 0 bases, the J end by 7 bases, with 21 bases between. The CDR3 spans 17 residues. CDR1 and CDR2 from the germline V gene are SGHDN and FVKESK.

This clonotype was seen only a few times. The CDR3 DNA follows: TGTGCCAGCACACTAACCGGGGGGACCCCTACTCAGTACTTC. Its translation is CASTLTGGTPTQYF. The chain joins TRBV28 to TRBJ2-5; 7 bases line up with TRBD2. V was clipped by 7 bases and J by 11 bases; unmatched bases: 16. Germline V lookup: CDR1 MDHEN, CDR2 SYDVKM. CDR3 length: 14 residues.